This T cell receptor beta chain is from a study of T cell responses to AZD1222 COVID-19 vaccine. Study conclusions and caveats: Of spike-specific TCRs, nearly half reportedly target regions left unmutated in variants.

CDR3 length: 12 residues. The V end lost 5 bases, the J end lost 11 bases, and 15 bases lay between the germline ends. CDR1 and CDR2 from the germline V gene are MNHEY and SVGAGI. This table comes from immunoSEQ multiplex PCR, and its TCRdb copy is limited to in-frame clones, with some not included. The table lists under 150,000 clones, roughly 90% of them singletons, with about 5.9% in the top ten. Points on this clone: Its specificity is unknown.

The receptor comes from an adult in good health. Sequencing used peripheral blood, obtained on day 0 of AZD1222 vaccination. The rearrangement joins TRBV6-5 to TRBJ1-1; D possibly corresponds to TRBD1 (5 bases). The DNA of the CDR3 is TGTGCCAGCAGTCTTCAGACAGTGGAGGCTTTCTTT. It encodes CASSLQTVEAFF.